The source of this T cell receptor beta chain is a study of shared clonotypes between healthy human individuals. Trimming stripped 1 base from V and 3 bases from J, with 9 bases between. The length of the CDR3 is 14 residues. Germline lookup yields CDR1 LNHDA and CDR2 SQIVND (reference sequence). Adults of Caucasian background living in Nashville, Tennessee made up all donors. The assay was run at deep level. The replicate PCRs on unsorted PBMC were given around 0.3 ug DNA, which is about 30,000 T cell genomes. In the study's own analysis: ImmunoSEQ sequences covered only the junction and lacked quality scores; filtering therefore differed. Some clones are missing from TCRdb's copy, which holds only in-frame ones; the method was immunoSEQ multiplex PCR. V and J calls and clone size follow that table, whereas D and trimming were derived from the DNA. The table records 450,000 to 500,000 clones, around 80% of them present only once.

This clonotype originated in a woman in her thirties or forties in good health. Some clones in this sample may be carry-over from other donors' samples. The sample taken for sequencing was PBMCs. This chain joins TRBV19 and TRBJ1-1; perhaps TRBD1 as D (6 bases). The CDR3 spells CASSIAGAHTEAFF. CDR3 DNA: TGTGCCAGTAGTATAGCAGGGGCGCACACTGAAGCTTTCTTT.